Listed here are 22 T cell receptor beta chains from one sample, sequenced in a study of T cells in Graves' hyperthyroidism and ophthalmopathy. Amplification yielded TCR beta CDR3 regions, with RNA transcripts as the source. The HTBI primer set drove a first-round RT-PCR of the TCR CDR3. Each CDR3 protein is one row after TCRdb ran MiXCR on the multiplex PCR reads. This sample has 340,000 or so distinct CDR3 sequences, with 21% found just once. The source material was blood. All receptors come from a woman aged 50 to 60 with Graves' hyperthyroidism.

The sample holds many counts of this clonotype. The CDR3 spells CASSPWTISSYEQYF. For the CDR3, the DNA is TGTGCCAGCAGTCCCTGGACGATTAGCTCCTACGAGCAGTACTTC. The V call is TRBV28, the J call TRBJ2-7; D is ambiguous. This CDR3 has 15 residues. Per germline, CDR1 MDHEN and CDR2 SYDVKM. The V end lost 5 bases, the J end lost 0 bases, and 14 bases lay between the germline ends.

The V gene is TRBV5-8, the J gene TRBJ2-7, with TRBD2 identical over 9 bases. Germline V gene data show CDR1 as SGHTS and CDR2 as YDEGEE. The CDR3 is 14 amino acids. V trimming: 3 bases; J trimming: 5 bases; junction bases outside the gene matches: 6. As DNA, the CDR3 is TGTGCCAGCAGCTCTATAGCGGGGGCGAACGAGCAGTACTTC. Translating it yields CASSSIAGANEQYF. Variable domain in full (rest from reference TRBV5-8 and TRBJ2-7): EAGVTQSPTHLIKTRGQQATLRCSPISGHTSVYWYQQALGLGLQFLLWYDEGEERNRGNFPPRFSGRQFPNYSSELNVNALELEDSALYLCASSSIAGANEQYFGPGTRLTVT.

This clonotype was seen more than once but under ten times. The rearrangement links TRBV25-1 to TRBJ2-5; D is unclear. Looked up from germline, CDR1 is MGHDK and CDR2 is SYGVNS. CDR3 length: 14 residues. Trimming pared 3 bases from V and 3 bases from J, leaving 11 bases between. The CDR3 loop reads CASSDSRVEETQYF. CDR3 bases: TGTGCCAGCAGTGACTCACGGGTTGAAGAGACCCAGTACTTC.

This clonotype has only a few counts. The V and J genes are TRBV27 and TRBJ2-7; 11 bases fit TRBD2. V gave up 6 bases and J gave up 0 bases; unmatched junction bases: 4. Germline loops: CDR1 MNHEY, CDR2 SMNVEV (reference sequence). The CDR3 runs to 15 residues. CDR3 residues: CASRSTSGSSYEQYF. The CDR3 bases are TGTGCCAGCAGGTCCACTAGCGGGAGCTCCTACGAGCAGTACTTC.

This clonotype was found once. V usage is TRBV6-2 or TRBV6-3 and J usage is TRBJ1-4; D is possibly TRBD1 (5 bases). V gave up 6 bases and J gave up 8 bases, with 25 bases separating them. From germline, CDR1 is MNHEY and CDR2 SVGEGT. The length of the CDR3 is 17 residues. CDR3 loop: CASRSFGTDTRHEKLFF. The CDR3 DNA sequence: TGTGCCAGCAGATCATTCGGGACCGACACTAGGCACGAAAAACTGTTTTTT.

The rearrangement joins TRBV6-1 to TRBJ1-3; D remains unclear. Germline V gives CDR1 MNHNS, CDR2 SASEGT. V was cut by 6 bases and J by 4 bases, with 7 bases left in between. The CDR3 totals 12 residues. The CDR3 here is CASSSNGNTIYF. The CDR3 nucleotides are TGTGCCAGCAGCTCAAACGGAAACACCATATATTTT.

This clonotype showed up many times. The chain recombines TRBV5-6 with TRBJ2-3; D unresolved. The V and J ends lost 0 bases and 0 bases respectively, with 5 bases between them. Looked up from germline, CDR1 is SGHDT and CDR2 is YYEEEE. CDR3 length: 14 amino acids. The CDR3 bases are TGTGCCAGCAGCTTGGCCCATAGCACAGATACGCAGTATTTT. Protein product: CASSLAHSTDTQYF.

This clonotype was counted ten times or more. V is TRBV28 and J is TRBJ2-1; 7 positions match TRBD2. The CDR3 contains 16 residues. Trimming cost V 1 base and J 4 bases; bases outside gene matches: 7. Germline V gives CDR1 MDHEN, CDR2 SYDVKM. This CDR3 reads CASSLLGAGKYNEQFF. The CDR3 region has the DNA TGTGCCAGCAGTTTATTGGGAGCGGGGAAATACAATGAGCAGTTCTTC.

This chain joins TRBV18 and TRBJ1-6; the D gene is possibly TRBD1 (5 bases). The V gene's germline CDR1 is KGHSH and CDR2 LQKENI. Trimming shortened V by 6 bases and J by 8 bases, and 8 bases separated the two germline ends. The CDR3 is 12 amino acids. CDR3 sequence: CASSRGDSPLHF. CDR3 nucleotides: TGTGCCAGCTCTAGGGGAGATTCACCCCTCCACTTT.

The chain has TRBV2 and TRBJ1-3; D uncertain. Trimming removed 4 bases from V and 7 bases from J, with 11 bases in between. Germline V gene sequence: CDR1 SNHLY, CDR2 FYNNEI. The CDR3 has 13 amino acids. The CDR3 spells CASSVEARNTIYF. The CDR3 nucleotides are TGTGCCAGCAGTGTGGAGGCCCGCAACACCATATATTTT.

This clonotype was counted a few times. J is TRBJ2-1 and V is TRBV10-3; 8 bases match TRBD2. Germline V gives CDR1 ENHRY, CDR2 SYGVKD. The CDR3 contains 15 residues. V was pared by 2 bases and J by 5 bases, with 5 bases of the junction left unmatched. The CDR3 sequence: CAISERGGTNNEQFF. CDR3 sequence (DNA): TGTGCCATCAGTGAGCGGGGGGGGACGAACAATGAGCAGTTCTTC.

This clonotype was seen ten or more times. CDR3 amino acids: CASSQGYGNNQPQHF. The CDR3, as DNA: TGCGCCAGCAGCCAAGGGTACGGGAACAATCAGCCCCAGCATTTT. This chain uses TRBV4-1 with TRBJ1-5; no reliable D call. Germline V gene data show CDR1 as MGHRA and CDR2 as YSYEKL. V was trimmed by 1 base and J by 3 bases, leaving 10 bases between them. There are 15 residues in the CDR3.

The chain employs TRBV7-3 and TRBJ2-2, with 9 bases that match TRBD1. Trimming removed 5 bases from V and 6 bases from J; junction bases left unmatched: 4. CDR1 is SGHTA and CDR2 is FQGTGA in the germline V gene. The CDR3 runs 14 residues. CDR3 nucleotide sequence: TGTGCCAGCAGCGCCGGGACAGGGTCCGGGGAGCTGTTTTTT. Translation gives CASSAGTGSGELFF.

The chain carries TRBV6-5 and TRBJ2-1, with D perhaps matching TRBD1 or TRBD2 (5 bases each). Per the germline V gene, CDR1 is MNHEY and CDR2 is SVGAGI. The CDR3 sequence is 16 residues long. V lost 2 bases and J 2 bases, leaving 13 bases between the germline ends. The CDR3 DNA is TGTGCCAGCAGTTACACCTCCGGGACGGCCTACAATGAGCAGTTCTTC. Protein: CASSYTSGTAYNEQFF.

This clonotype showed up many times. CDR3 nucleotide sequence: TGTGCCAGCAGTTCAACCTTCTTAGCGGGAGCGAACACCGGGGAGCTGTTTTTT. This gives the protein CASSSTFLAGANTGELFF. This rearrangement joins TRBV6-1 to TRBJ2-2; 9 positions agree with TRBD2. J gave up 0 bases and V 5 bases, and 10 bases lay outside the gene matches. This CDR3 is 18 amino acids long. The V gene's germline CDR1 is MNHNS and CDR2 SASEGT.

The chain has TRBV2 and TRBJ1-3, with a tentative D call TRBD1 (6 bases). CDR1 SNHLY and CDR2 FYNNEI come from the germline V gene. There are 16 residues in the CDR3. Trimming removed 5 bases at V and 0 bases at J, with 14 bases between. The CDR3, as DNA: TGTGCCAGCAGTCGACCTACAGGGTCCTCTGGAAACACCATATATTTT. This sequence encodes CASSRPTGSSGNTIYF.

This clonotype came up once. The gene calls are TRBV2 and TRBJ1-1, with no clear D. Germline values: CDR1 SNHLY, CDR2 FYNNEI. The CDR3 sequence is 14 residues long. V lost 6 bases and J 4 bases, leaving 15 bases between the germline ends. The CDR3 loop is CASRGPRRGTEAFF. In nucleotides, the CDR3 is TGTGCCAGCAGAGGACCGCGGCGCGGCACTGAAGCTTTCTTT.

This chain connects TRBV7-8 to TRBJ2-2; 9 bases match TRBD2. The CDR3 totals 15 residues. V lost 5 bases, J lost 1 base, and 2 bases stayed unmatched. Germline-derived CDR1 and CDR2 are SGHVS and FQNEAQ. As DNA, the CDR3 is TGTGCCAGCAGCCCTAGCGGGGTGAACACCGGGGAGCTGTTTTTT. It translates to CASSPSGVNTGELFF.

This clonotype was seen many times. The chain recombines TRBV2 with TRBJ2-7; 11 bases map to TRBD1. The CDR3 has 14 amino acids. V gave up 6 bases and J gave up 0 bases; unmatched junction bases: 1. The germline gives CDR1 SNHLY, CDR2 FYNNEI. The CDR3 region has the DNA TGTGCCAGCAGGGGACAGGGGGGCTCCTACGAGCAGTACTTC. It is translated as CASRGQGGSYEQYF.

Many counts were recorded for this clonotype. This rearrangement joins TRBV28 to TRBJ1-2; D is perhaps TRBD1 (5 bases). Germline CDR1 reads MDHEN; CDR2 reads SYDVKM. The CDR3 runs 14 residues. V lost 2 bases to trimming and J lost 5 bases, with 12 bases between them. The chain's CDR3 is CASSLVGDAYGYTF. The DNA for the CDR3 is TGTGCCAGCAGTTTAGTGGGGGACGCATATGGCTACACCTTC.

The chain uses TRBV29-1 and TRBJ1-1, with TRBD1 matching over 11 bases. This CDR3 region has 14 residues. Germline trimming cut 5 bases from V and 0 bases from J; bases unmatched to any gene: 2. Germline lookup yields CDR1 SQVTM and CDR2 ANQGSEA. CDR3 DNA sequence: TGCAGCGTTTGGACAGGGGGCTTGAACACTGAAGCTTTCTTT. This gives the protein CSVWTGGLNTEAFF.

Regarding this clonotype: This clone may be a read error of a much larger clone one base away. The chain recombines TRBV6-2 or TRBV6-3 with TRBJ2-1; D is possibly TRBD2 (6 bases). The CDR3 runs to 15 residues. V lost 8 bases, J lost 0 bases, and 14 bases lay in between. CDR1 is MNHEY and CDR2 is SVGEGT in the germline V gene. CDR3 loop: CASELRGGSYNEQFF. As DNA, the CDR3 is TGTGCCAGCGAACTTAGGGGAGGCTCCTACAATGAGCAGTTCTTC.